This T cell receptor (beta chain) was retrieved from a study of cytomegalovirus exposure and HLA in healthy donors. V was pared by 4 bases and J by 0 bases, with 14 bases between. The CDR3 has 16 residues. Germline V gives CDR1 SGHDT, CDR2 YYEEEE. This clone was picked up a small number of times. Amplification used 60 Vbeta primers and 13 Jbeta primers. Assay used: immunoSEQ multiplex PCR; TCRdb lists only in-frame clones, some missing. In the table there are about 93,000 clones, roughly 60% of which are singletons. The chain recombines TRBV5-6 with TRBJ2-4, with a possible D match to TRBD1 (6 bases). Sequencing was performed on PBMCs. This receptor was obtained from a boy aged 5-17 years in good health and CMV-seropositive. Written as DNA, the CDR3 is TGTGCCAGCAGCCCGTGGACAGTGGGAGCCAAAAACATTCAGTACTTC. This gives the protein CASSPWTVGAKNIQYF.